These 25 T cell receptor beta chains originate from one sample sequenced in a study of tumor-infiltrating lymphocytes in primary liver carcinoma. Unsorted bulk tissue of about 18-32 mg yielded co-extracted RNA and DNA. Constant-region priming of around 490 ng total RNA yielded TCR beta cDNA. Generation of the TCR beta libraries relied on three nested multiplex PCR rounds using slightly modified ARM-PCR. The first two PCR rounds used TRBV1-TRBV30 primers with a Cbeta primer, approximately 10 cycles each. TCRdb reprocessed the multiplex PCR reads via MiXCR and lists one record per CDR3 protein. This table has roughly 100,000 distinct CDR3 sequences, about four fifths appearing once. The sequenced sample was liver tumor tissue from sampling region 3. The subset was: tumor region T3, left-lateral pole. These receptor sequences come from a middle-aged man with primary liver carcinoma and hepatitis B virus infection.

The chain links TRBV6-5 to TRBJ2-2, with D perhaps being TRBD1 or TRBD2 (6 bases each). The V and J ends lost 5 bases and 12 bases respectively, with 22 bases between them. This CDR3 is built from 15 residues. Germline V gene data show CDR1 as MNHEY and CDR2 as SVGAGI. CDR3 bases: TGTGCCAGCAGTAAAGGGGGGACGGGGTTTAGGAAGCTGTTTTTT. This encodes CASSKGGTGFRKLFF.

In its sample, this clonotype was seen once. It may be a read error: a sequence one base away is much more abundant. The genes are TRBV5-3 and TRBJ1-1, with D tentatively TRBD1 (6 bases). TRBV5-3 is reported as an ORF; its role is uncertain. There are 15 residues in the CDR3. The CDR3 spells CDRSFPPGGDTEAFF. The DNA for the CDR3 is TGTGACAGAAGCTTTCCCCCCGGGGGCGACACTGAAGCTTTCTTT.

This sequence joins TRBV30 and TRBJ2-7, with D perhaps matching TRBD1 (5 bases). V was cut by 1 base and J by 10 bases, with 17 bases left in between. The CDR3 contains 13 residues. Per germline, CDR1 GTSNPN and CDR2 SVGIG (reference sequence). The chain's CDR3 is CAWSGGRAYKQYF. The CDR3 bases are TGTGCCTGGAGTGGAGGCAGGGCCTACAAACAGTACTTC.

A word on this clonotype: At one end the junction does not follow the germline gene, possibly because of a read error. Written as DNA, the CDR3 is TGTGCCAGCAATGAAGGACTAGGGTCAGATACGCACTATTTT. Translating gives CASNEGLGSDTHYF. The rearrangement links TRBV6-1 to TRBJ2-3; 7 bases align to TRBD2. CDR1 is MNHNS, CDR2 SASEGT, per germline. This CDR3 is built from 14 residues.

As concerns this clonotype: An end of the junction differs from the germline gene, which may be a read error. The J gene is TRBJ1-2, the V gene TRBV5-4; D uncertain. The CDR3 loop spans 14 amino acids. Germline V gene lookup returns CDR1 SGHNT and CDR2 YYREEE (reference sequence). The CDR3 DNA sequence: TGTACCAGCAGCTTGCCAGTGGGCGCGGTAAGCTACACCTTC. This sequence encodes CTSSLPVGAVSYTF.

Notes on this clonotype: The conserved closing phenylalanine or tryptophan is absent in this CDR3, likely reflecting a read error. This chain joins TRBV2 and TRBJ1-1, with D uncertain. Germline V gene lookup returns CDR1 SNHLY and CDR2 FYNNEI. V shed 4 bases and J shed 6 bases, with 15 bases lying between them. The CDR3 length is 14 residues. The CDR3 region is CASSAGSRWAEAFC. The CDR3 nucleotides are TGTGCCAGCAGTGCTGGCAGTAGGTGGGCTGAAGCTTTCTGT.

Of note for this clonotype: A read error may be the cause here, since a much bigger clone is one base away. As DNA, the CDR3 is TGTGCCAGCAGTGACACTAGCGGGGCAGATGCGCAGTATTTT. Protein product: CASSDTSGADAQYF. The V and J genes are TRBV6-1 and TRBJ2-3, with 10 positions matching TRBD2. Germline V CDR1 and CDR2: MNHNS, SASEGT. The CDR3 is made up of 14 amino acids.

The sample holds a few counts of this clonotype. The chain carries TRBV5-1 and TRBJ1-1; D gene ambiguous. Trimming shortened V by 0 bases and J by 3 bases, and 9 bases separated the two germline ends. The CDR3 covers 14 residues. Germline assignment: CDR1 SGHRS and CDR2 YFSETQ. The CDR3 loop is CASSLAWGYTEAFF. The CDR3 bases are TGCGCCAGCAGCTTGGCCTGGGGTTACACTGAAGCTTTCTTT. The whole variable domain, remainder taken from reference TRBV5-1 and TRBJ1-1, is KAGVTQTPRYLIKTRGQQVTLSCSPISGHRSVSWYQQTPGQGLQFLFEYFSETQRNKGNFPGRFSGRQFSNSRSEMNVSTLELGDSALYLCASSLAWGYTEAFFGQGTRLTVV.

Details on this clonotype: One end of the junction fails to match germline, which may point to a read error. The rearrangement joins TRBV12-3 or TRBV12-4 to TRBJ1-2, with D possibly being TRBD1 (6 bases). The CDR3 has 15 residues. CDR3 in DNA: TGTGCCAGCATTTTAGGACAGCTCTCGTTATTAGGCTACACCTTC. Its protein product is CASILGQLSLLGYTF.

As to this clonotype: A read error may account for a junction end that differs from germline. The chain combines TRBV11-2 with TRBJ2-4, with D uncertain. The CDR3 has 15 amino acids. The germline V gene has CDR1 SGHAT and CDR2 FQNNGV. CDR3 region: CASTTSVVAKKIQYF. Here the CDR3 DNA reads TGTGCTAGCACCACTTCAGTGGTAGCCAAAAAGATTCAGTACTTC.

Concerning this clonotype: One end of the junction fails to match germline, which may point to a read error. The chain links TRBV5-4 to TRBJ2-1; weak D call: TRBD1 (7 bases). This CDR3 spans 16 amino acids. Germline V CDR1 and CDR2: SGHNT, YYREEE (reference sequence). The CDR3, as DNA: TGCGCCAGCAGCCCCGGCGGAGGGGGCTATGCGAATGAGCAATTCTTC. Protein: CASSPGGGGYANEQFF.

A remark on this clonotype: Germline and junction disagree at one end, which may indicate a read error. The CDR3 here is CTSGVGQSYEQYF. Here the CDR3 DNA reads TGTACCAGCGGCGTGGGACAGTCCTACGAGCAGTATTTC. The V call is TRBV11-3, the J call TRBJ2-7, with 7 bases identical to TRBD1. The CDR3 runs 13 residues. Germline CDR1 SGHNT, CDR2 YENEEA.

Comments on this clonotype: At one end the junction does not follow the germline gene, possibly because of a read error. The CDR3 DNA reads as TGTGCCAGCAGTATTGACGGGGCTGGGGCCAGCGTCCAGACTTTC. This gives the protein CASSIDGAGASVQTF. The rearrangement uses TRBV11-2 and TRBJ2-6, with D tentatively TRBD1 or TRBD2 (5 bases each). This CDR3 spans 15 amino acids. CDR1 is SGHAT and CDR2 is FQNNGV in the germline V gene.

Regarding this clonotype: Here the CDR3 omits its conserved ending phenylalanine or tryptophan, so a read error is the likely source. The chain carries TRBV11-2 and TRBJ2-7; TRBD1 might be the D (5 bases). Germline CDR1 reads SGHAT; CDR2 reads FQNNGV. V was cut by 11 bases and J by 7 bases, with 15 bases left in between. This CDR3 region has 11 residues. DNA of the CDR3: TGTGCCTCCACAAAAGGGGTTGAGCAGTACTAC. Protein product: CASTKGVEQYY.

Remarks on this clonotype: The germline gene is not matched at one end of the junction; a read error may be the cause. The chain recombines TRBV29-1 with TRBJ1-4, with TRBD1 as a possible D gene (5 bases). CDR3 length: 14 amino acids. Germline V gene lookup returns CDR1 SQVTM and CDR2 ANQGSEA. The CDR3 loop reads CSTPGQGHYEKLFF. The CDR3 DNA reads TGTAGTACTCCTGGACAAGGACATTATGAAAAACTGTTTTTT.

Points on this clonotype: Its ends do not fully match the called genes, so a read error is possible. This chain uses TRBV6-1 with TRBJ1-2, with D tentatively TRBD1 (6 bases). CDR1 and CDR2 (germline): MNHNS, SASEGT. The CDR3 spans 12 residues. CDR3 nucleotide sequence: TGTGCCGGACTGACAGGCTCCTATGGCTATACCTTC. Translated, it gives CAGLTGSYGYTF.

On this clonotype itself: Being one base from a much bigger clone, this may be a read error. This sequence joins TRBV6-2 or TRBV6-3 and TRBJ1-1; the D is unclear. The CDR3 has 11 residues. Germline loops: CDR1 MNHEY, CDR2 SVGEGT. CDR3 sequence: CVSSYLVEAFF. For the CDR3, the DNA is TGTGTCAGCAGTTACTTAGTGGAAGCTTTCTTT.

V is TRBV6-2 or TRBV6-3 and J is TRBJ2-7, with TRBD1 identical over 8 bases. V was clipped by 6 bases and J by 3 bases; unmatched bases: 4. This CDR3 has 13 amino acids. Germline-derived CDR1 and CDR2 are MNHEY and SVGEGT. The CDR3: CASSSGGDYEQYF. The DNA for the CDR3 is TGTGCCAGCAGCTCAGGGGGCGACTACGAGCAGTACTTC.

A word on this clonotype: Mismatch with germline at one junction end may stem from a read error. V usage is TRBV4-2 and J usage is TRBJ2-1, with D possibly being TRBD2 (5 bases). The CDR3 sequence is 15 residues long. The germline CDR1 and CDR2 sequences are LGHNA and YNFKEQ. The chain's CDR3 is CASSQGGESSNEQFF. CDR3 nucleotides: TGTGCCAGTAGCCAAGGAGGCGAGAGTAGCAATGAGCAGTTCTTC.

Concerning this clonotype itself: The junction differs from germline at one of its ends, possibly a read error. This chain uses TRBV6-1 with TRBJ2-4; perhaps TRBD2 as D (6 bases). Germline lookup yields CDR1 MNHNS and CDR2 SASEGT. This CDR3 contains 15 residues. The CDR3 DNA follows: TGTGCCAGCAGTGACGCGGGGATAGCCAAAAACATTCAGCAATTC. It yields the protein CASSDAGIAKNIQQF.

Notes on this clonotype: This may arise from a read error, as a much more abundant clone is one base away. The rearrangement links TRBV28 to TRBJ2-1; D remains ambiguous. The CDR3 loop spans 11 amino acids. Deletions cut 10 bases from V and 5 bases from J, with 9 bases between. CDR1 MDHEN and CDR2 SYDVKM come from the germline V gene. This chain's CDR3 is CATNMNNEQFF. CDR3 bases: TGTGCCACCAACATGAACAATGAGCAGTTCTTC.

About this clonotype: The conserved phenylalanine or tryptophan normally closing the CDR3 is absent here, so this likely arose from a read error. The CDR3 protein is CASRYDRGVPEAFS. The CDR3 DNA reads TGTGCCAGCAGATATGACAGGGGGGTTCCTGAAGCTTTCTCT. The rearrangement links TRBV6-6 to TRBJ1-1, with TRBD1 identical over 9 bases. The CDR3 extends over 14 amino acids. The junction had 8 bases not matched to a gene; V was cut back by 6 bases and J by 6 bases. Per the germline V gene, CDR1 is MNHNY and CDR2 is SVGAGI (reference sequence).

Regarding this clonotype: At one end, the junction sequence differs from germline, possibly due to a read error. The CDR3 is CACSQADLNTETFF. The CDR3, as DNA: TGTGCCTGCAGCCAAGCAGATCTGAACACTGAAACTTTCTTT. The genes are TRBV14 and TRBJ1-1; D unclear. This CDR3 has 14 residues. Per germline, CDR1 SGHDN and CDR2 FVKESK.

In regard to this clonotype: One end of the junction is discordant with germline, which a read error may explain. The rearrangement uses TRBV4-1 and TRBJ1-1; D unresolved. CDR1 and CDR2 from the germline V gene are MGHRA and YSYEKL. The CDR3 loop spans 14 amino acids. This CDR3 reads CASSQDPRAGEGFF. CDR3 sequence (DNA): TGCGCCAGCAGTCAAGACCCGCGGGCGGGTGAAGGTTTCTTT.

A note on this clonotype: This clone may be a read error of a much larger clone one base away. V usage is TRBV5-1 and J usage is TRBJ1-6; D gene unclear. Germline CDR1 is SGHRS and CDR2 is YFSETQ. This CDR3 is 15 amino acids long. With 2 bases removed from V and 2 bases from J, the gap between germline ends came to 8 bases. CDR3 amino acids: CASSFTSAYNSPLHF. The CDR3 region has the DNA TGCGCCAGCAGCTTCACATCCGCCTATAATTCACCCCTCCACTTT.